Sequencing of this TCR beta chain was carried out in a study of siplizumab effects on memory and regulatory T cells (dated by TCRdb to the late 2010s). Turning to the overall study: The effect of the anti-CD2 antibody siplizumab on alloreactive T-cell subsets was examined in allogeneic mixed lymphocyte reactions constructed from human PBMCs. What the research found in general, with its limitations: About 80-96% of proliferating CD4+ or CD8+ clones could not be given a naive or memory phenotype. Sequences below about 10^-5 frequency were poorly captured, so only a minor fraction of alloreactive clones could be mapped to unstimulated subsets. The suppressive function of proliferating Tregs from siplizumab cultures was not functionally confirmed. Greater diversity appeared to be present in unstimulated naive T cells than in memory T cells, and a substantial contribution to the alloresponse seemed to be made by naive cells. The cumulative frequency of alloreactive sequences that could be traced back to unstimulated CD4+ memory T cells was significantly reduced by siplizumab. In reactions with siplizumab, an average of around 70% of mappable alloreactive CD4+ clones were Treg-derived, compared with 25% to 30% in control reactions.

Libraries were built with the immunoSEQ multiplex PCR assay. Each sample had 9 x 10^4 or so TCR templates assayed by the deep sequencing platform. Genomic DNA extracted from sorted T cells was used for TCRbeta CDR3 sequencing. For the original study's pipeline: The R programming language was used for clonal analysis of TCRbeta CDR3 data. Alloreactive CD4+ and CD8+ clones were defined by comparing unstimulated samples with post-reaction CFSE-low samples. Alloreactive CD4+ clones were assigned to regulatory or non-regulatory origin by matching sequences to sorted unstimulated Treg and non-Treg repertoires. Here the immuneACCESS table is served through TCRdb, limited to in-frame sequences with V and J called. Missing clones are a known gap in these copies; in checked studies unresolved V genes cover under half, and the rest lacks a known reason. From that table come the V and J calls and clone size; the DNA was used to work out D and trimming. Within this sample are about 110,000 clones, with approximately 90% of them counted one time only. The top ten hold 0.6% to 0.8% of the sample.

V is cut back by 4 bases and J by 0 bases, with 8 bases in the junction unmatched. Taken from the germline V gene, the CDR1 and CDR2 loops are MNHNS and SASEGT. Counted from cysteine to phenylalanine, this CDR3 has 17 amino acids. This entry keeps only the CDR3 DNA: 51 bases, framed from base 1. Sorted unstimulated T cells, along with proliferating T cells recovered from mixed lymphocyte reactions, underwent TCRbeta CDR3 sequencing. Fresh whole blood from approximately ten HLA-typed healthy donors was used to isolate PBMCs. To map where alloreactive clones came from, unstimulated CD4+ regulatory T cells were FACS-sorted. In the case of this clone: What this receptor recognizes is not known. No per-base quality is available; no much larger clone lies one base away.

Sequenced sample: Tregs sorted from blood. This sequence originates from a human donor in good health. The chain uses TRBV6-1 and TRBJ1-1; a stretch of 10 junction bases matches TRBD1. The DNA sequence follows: TGTGCCAGCAGTGCGGGACAGGGGAGGAAAGTGAACACTGAAGCTTTCTTT. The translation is CASSAGQGRKVNTEAFF.